This T cell receptor beta chain was sequenced for a study of human T cells and chemical hapten exposure. Overall study: Alopecia universalis, totalis or areata was present in patients who were mostly female. Overall study findings and caveats: Relative to control repertoires, expanded TCRs gave rise to significantly more large CDR3 similarity clusters.

As for time point: patch test 3, about 24 weeks after DPC sensitization. Described treatment: therapeutic diphenylcyclopropenone sensitization with weekly scalp DPC. Alopecia patients between 18 and 70 years old and suitable for DPC were used as donors. This clonotype was found many times. Its antigen is currently unknown. TCRdb analysed the RACE reads with MiXCR anew, one entry per CDR3 protein. The sample lists 50,000 to 65,000 distinct CDR3 sequences; 9.9% were seen once. Trimming took 5 bases from V and 7 from J; bases not matched to a gene: 4. Per the germline V gene, CDR1 is MNHEY and CDR2 is SMNVEV (reference sequence). This CDR3 contains 14 residues.

This chain joins TRBV27 and TRBJ1-6; 8 nucleotides agree with TRBD1. The sequence derives from a woman in her thirties or forties with alopecia areata. Some clones in this sample may be carry-over from other donors' samples. This specimen was whole blood, taken in connection with sensitization to the hapten diphenylcyclopropenone (DPC). The chain's CDR3 is CASSRQGYNSPLHF. CDR3 in DNA: TGTGCCAGCAGTCGACAGGGGTACAATTCACCCCTCCACTTT.